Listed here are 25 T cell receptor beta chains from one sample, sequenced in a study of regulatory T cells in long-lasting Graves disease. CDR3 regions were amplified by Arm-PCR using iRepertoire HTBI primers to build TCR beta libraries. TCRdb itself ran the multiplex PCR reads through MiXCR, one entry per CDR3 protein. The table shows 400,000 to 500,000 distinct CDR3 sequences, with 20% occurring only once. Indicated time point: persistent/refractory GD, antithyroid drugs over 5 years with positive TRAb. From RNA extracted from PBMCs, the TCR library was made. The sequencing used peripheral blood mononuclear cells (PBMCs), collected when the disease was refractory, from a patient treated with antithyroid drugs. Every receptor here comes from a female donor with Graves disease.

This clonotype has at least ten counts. The CDR3, as DNA: TGTGCCAGCAGTTACCGGGCAGTCAATCAGCCCCAGCATTTT. It codes for CASSYRAVNQPQHF. The genes are TRBV6-2 or TRBV6-3 and TRBJ1-5; D remains ambiguous. V was shortened by 2 bases and J by 3 bases, with 8 bases between the two germline ends. The germline gives CDR1 MNHEY, CDR2 SVGEGT. This CDR3 comprises 14 residues.

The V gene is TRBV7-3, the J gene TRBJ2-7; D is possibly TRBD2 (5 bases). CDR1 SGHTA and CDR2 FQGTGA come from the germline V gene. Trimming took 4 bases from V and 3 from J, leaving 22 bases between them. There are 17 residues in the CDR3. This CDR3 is CASSCRIPSYPLYEQYF. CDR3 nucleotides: TGTGCCAGCAGCTGTAGGATCCCTAGCTATCCTCTCTACGAGCAGTACTTC.

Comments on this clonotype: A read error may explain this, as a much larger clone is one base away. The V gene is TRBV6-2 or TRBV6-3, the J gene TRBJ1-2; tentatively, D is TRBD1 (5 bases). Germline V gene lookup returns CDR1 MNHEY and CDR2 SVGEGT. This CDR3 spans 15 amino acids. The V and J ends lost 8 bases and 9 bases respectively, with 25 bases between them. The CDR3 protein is CASGELKQGPNRYTF. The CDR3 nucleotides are TGTGCCAGCGGTGAACTTAAGCAGGGCCCTAATCGCTACACCTTC.

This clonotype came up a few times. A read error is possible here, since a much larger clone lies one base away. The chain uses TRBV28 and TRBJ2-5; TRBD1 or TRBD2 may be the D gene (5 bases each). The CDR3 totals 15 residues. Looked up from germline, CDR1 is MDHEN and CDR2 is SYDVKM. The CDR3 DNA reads TGTGCCAGCAGTTACCCACGGGGCACACAAGAGACCCGGTACTTC. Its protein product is CASSYPRGTQETRYF.

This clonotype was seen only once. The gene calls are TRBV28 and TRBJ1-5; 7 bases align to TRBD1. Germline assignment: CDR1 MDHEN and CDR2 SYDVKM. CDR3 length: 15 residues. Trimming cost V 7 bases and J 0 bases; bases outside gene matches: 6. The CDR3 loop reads CASTRGTVSNQPQHF. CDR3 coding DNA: TGTGCCAGCACCCGCGGGACAGTTAGCAATCAGCCCCAGCATTTT. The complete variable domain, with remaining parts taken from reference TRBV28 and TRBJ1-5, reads DVKVTQSSRYLVKRTGEKVFLECVQDMDHENMFWYRQDPGLGLRLIYFSYDVKMKEKGDIPEGYSVSREKKERFSLILESASTNQTSMYLCASTRGTVSNQPQHFGDGTRLSIL.

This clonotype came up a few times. The DNA for the CDR3 is TGCAGTGCTAGAATAGCGGGAGGGGGAGAGACCCAGTACTTC. Residues: CSARIAGGGETQYF. The J gene is TRBJ2-5, the V gene TRBV20-1, with 11 bases fitting TRBD2. The CDR3 has 14 amino acids. Germline V gene data show CDR1 as DFQATT and CDR2 as SNEGSKA (reference sequence). The J segment lost 4 bases and the V segment lost 2 bases, leaving 3 bases of the junction unmatched.

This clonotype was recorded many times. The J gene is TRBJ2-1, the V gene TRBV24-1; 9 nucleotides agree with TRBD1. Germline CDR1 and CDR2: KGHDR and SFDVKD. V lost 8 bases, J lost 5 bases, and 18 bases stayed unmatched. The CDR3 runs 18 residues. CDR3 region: CATIAQGARENTDNEQFF. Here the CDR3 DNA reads TGTGCCACCATAGCACAGGGGGCGAGGGAAAATACCGACAATGAGCAGTTCTTC.

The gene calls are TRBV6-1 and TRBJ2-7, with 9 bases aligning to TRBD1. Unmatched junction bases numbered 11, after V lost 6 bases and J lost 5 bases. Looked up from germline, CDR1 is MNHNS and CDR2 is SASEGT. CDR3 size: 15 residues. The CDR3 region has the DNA TGTGCCAGCAGACCCGACAGGGGGTATCGGCACGAGCAGTACTTC. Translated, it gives CASRPDRGYRHEQYF.

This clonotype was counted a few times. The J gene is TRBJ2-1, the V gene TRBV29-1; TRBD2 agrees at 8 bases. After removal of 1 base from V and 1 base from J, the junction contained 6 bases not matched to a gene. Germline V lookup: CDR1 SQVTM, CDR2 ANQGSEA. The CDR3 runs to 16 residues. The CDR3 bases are TGCAGCGTTGAAGTTTTTGGCGGGAGGTCCTACAATGAGCAGTTCTTC. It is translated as CSVEVFGGRSYNEQFF.

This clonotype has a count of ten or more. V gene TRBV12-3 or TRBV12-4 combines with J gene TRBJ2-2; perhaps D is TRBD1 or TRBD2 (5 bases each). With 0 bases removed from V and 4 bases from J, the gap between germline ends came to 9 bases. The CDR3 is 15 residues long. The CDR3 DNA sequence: TGTGCCAGCAGTTTAGCACCAGGGACCACCGGGGAGCTGTTTTTT. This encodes CASSLAPGTTGELFF.

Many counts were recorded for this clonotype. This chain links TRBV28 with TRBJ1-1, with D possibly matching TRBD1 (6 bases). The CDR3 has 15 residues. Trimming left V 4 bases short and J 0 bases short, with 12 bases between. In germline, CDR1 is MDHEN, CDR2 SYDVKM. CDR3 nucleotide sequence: TGTGCCAGCAGTTCATCGGACAGTTTGAACACTGAAGCTTTCTTT. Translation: CASSSSDSLNTEAFF.

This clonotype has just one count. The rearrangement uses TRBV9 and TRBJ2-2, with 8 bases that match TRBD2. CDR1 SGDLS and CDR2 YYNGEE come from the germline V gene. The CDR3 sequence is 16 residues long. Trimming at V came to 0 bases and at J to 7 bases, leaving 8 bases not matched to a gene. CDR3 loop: CASSVDGSGTGGELFF. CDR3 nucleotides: TGTGCCAGCAGCGTAGACGGTAGCGGGACTGGCGGGGAGCTGTTTTTT.

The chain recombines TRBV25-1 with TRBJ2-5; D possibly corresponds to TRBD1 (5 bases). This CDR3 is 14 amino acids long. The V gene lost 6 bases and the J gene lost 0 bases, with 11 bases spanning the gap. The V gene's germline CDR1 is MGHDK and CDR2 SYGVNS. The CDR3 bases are TGTGCCAGCAGCATCGACAGACACCAAGAGACCCAGTACTTC. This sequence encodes CASSIDRHQETQYF.

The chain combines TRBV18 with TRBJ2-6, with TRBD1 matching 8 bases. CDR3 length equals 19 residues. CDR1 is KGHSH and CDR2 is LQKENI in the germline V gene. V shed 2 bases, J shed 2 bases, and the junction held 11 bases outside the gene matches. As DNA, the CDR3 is TGTGCCAGCTCACCAATATCCGGACAGGGAAGTCCTGGGGCCAACGTCCTGACTTTC. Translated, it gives CASSPISGQGSPGANVLTF.

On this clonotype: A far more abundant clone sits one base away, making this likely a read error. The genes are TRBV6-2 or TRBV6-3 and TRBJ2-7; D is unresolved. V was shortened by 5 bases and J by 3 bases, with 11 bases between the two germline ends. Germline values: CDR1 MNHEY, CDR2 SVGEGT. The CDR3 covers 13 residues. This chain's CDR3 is CASSEIGGYEQYF. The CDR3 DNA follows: TGTGCCAGCAGTGAGATAGGCGGCTACGAGCAGTACTTC.

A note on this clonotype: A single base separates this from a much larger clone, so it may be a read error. DNA of the CDR3: TGTGCCAGCAGACCCTTTGGGAGGCCGAACACTGAAGCTTTCTTT. Amino acids: CASRPFGRPNTEAFF. V is TRBV28 and J is TRBJ1-1, with unresolved D. Germline V gene sequence: CDR1 MDHEN, CDR2 SYDVKM. This CDR3 contains 15 residues. Deletions cut 6 bases from V and 1 base from J, with 15 bases between.

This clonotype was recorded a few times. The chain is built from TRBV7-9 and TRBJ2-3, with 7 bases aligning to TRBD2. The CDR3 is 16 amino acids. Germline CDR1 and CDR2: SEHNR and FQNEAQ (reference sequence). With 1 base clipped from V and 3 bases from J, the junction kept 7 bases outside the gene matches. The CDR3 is CASSLVPAGWTDTQYF. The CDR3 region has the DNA TGTGCCAGCAGCTTAGTCCCAGCGGGATGGACAGATACGCAGTATTTT.

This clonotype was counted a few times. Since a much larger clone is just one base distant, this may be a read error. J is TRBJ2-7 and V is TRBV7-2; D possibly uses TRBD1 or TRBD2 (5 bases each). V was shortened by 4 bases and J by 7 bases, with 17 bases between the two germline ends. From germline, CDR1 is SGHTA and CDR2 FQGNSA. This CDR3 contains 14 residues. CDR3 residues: CASSYGAPEGEQYF. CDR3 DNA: TGTGCCAGCAGCTACGGGGCACCAGAAGGGGAGCAGTACTTC.

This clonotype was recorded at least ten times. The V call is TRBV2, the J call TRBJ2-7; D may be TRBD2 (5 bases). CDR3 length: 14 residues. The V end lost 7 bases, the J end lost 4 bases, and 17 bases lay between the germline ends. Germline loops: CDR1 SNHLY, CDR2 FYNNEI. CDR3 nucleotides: TGTGCCAGCACGTTCGGGCTAGCTTCGTACGAGCAGTACTTC. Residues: CASTFGLASYEQYF. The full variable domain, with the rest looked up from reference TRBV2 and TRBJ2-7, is EPEVTQTPSHQVTQMGQEVILRCVPISNHLYFYWYRQILGQKVEFLVSFYNNEISEKSEIFDDQFSVERPDGSNFTLKIRSTKLEDSAMYFCASTFGLASYEQYFGPGTRLTVT.

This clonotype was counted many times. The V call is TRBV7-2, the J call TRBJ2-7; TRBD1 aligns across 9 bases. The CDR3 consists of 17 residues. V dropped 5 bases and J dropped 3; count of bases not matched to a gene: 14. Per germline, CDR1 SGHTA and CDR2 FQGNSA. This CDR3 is CASSHSPPTGGSYEQYF. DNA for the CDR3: TGTGCCAGCAGCCACAGCCCTCCGACAGGGGGAAGCTACGAGCAGTACTTC.

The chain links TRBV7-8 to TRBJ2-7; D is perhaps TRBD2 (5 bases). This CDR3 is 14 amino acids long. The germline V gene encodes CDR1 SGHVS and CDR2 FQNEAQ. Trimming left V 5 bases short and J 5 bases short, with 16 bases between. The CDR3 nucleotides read TGTGCCAGCAGCAGCGGACTTTCGGGGAACGAGCAGTACTTC. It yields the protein CASSSGLSGNEQYF.

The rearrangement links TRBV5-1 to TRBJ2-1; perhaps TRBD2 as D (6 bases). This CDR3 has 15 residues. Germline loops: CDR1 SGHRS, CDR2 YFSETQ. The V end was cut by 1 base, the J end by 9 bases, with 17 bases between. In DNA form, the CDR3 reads TGCGCCAGCAGCTTGTCGCTAGCGTCTCTTTTTGAGCAGTTCTTC. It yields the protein CASSLSLASLFEQFF.

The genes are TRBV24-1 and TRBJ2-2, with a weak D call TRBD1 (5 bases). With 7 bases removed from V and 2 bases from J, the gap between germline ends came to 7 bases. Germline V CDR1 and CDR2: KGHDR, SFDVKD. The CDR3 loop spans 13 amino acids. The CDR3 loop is CATSRDNTGELFF. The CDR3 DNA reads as TGTGCCACCAGCAGGGATAACACCGGGGAGCTGTTTTTT.

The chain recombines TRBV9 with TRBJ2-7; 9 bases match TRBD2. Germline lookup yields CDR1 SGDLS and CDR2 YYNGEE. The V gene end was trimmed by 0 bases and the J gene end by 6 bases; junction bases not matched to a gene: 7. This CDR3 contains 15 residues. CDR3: CASSVGGAGGAEQYF. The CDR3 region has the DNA TGTGCCAGCAGCGTAGGGGGAGCGGGAGGCGCCGAGCAGTACTTC.

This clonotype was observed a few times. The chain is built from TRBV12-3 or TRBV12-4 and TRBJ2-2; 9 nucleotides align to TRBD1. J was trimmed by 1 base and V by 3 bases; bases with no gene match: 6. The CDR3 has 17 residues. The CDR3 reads CASSFFGTGLNTGELFF. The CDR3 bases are TGTGCCAGCAGTTTCTTCGGGACAGGGTTGAACACCGGGGAGCTGTTTTTT.